This T cell receptor beta chain is drawn from a study of regulatory T cells in long-lasting Graves disease. Study-wide findings and caveats: Only a small sample size was used, which may have cut accuracy. Persistent disease was characterized by preferential usage of TRBV28, TRBJ1-2 and TRBJ2-5. Persistent Graves' patients possessed reduced TCR diversity relative to recently diagnosed ones.

The count of this clonotype is one. What it binds is unknown. Specified time point: persistent/refractory GD, antithyroid drugs over 5 years with positive TRAb. Making the TCR library involved RNA that had been extracted from PBMCs. The germline V gene has CDR1 ENHRY and CDR2 SYGVKD. The germline V and J ends were trimmed by 0 bases and 8 bases, with 7 bases remaining between them. This CDR3 region has 12 residues. Arm-PCR of CDR3 regions and iRepertoire HTBI primers were the basis on which TCR beta libraries were built. Each CDR3 protein gets one entry after TCRdb re-called the multiplex PCR reads with MiXCR. Of hundreds of thousands of distinct CDR3 sequences in the sample, 30% were seen once.

Sequencing used peripheral blood mononuclear cells (PBMCs), obtained when the disease was refractory, from a patient treated with antithyroid drugs. This chain joins TRBV10-3 and TRBJ1-1; no reliable D call. The receptor was derived from a female donor with Graves disease. Here the CDR3 DNA reads TGTGCCATCAGTGAGTCAACGGACGAAGCTTTCTTT. Encoded protein: CAISESTDEAFF.